The 19 T cell receptor beta chains below all came from one sample that was sequenced in a study of blood T cell repertoires in COVID-19. Clones were read by immunoSEQ multiplex PCR, and TCRdb kept only the in-frame ones, dropping some. The repertoire holds 150,000 or so clones, with 70% to 85% as singletons. The material sequenced was peripheral blood. The receptors here all came from a man aged 60 to 75 with COVID-19, enrolled during active disease.

The rearrangement links TRBV25-1 to TRBJ2-5; D might be TRBD2 (6 bases). Germline V lookup: CDR1 MGHDK, CDR2 SYGVNS. V was clipped by 0 bases and J by 1 base, with 12 bases between them. The CDR3 contains 16 residues. The DNA of the CDR3 is TGTGCCAGCAGTGAATATATCGGGGGAGCCCAAGAGACCCAGTACTTC. Protein product: CASSEYIGGAQETQYF.

The rearrangement joins TRBV5-5 to TRBJ1-1; no clear D. The CDR3 spans 17 residues. CDR1 SGHKS and CDR2 YYEKEE come from the germline V gene (reference sequence). V shed 0 bases and J shed 0 bases, with 15 bases lying between them. The CDR3 DNA is TGTGCCAGCAGCTTGGGGTTCGGGGAATCCATGAACACTGAAGCTTTCTTT. Translating gives CASSLGFGESMNTEAFF.

The genes are TRBV7-2 and TRBJ2-3, with TRBD2 identical over 13 bases. The CDR3 runs 18 residues. The V gene end was trimmed by 4 bases and the J gene end by 4 bases; junction bases not matched to a gene: 11. Germline V lookup: CDR1 SGHTA, CDR2 FQGNSA. The CDR3 nucleotides are TGTGCCAGCAGCTCGAATAGACTAGCGGGGGGAGTGGCAGATACGCAGTATTTT. This sequence encodes CASSSNRLAGGVADTQYF.

The chain employs TRBV4-3 and TRBJ2-3; TRBD1 might be the D (6 bases). Germline V gives CDR1 LGHNA, CDR2 YSLEER. The CDR3 is 21 amino acids. Trimming left V 3 bases short and J 2 bases short, with 30 bases between. Written as DNA, the CDR3 is TGCGCCAGCAGCCACTGGCCCGATAGAAACCCCCTTGGACAGTACACAGATACGCAGTATTTT. It codes for CASSHWPDRNPLGQYTDTQYF.

The gene calls are TRBV3-1 (or the pseudogene TRBV3-2) and TRBJ1-4; D unresolved. In germline, CDR1 is LGHDT, CDR2 YNNKEL (reference sequence). The CDR3 loop spans 15 amino acids. The V and J ends lost 0 bases and 0 bases respectively, with 5 bases between them. CDR3 sequence reads: CASSQDGATNEKLFF. The DNA for the CDR3 is TGTGCCAGCAGCCAAGATGGAGCAACTAATGAAAAACTGTTTTTT.

V and J are TRBV19 and TRBJ2-7; 8 nucleotides align to TRBD2. Germline loops: CDR1 LNHDA, CDR2 SQIVND (reference sequence). J was trimmed by 7 bases and V by 7 bases; bases with no gene match: 6. The CDR3 length is 12 residues. The DNA of the CDR3 is TGTGCCAGTATTGGGCGGGAGGTGGAGCAGTACTTC. Translating gives CASIGREVEQYF.

This sequence joins TRBV29-1 and TRBJ2-5; the D gene is possibly TRBD1 (5 bases). CDR3 length: 12 amino acids. Trimming removed 7 bases from V and 5 bases from J, with 14 bases in between. CDR1 and CDR2 from the germline V gene are SQVTM and ANQGSEA. The CDR3 loop reads CSAAQVSETQYF. In DNA, the CDR3 is TGCAGCGCTGCACAGGTTTCGGAGACCCAGTACTTC. Full variable domain (outside the CDR3, taken from reference TRBV29-1 and TRBJ2-5): SAVISQKPSRDICQRGTSLTIQCQVDSQVTMMFWYRQQPGQSLTLIATANQGSEATYESGFVIDKFPISRPNLTFSTLTVSNMSPEDSSIYLCSAAQVSETQYFGPGTRLLVL.

The table lists this clone with a count of one. The chain carries TRBV7-6 and TRBJ2-1; no definite D call. This CDR3 region has 16 residues. Germline V gene sequence: CDR1 SGHVS, CDR2 FNYEAQ. V was cut by 5 bases and J by 2 bases, with 16 bases left in between. CDR3 region: CASSPTAQTPYNEQFF. CDR3 nucleotide sequence: TGTGCCAGCAGCCCTACCGCCCAGACTCCCTACAATGAGCAGTTCTTC.

The chain is built from TRBV7-9 and TRBJ2-2; no firm D call. The CDR3 totals 13 residues. Germline V gene lookup returns CDR1 SEHNR and CDR2 FQNEAQ (reference sequence). The V end lost 6 bases, the J end lost 1 base, and 6 bases lay between the germline ends. CDR3 nucleotides: TGTGCCAGCAGTTCAGGGAACACCGGGGAGCTGTTTTTT. Its protein is CASSSGNTGELFF.

This chain joins TRBV15 and TRBJ2-1; no definite D call. CDR3 size: 15 residues. CDR1 is LNHNV and CDR2 is YYDKDF in the germline V gene (reference sequence). With 0 bases removed from V and 0 bases from J, the gap between germline ends came to 6 bases. As DNA, the CDR3 is TGTGCCACCAGCAGAGATCCGGGCTCCTACAATGAGCAGTTCTTC. Amino acid sequence: CATSRDPGSYNEQFF.

The rearrangement links TRBV7-8 to TRBJ1-6; 8 bases align to TRBD1. This CDR3 has 16 amino acids. CDR1 and CDR2 (germline): SGHVS, FQNEAQ. V dropped 2 bases and J dropped 8; count of bases not matched to a gene: 8. In nucleotides, the CDR3 is TGTGCCAGCAGCTTAACATGGACAGGGTCTGATTCACCCCTCCACTTT. The encoded protein is CASSLTWTGSDSPLHF.

The chain has TRBV12-3 or TRBV12-4 and TRBJ1-1; D unresolved. The CDR3 length is 12 residues. V lost 5 bases to trimming and J lost 6 bases, with 10 bases between them. This CDR3 reads CASSPRLSEAFF. DNA of the CDR3: TGTGCCAGCAGTCCCCGTTTGTCTGAAGCTTTCTTT.

The J gene is TRBJ1-1, the V gene TRBV9, with a possible D match to TRBD1 (5 bases). V was trimmed by 4 bases and J by 6 bases, leaving 16 bases between them. The CDR3 consists of 14 residues. In germline, CDR1 is SGDLS, CDR2 YYNGEE. The CDR3 region is CASSTRDGGAEAFF. CDR3 bases: TGTGCCAGCAGCACCCGGGACGGGGGGGCTGAAGCTTTCTTT.

The chain couples TRBV2 to TRBJ1-5; D perhaps matches TRBD1 (6 bases). The CDR3 has 15 amino acids. Deletions cut 4 bases from V and 0 bases from J, with 10 bases between. The germline V gene has CDR1 SNHLY and CDR2 FYNNEI. The CDR3 here is CASSVDRHSNQPQHF. The CDR3 region has the DNA TGTGCCAGCAGTGTAGACAGGCATAGCAATCAGCCCCAGCATTTT.

The chain uses TRBV18 and TRBJ1-6; 8 nucleotides match TRBD1. Germline-derived CDR1 and CDR2 are KGHSH and LQKENI. The CDR3 has 16 residues. With V trimmed by 5 bases and J by 0 bases, 3 bases remained unmatched. The CDR3 region is CASSSTGDSYNSPLHF. CDR3 sequence (DNA): TGTGCCAGCTCATCGACAGGGGACTCCTATAATTCACCCCTCCACTTT.

This clone has more than one count but fewer than ten. The rearrangement joins TRBV2 to TRBJ2-7; no firm D call. Trimming shortened V by 6 bases and J by 3 bases, and 9 bases separated the two germline ends. Looked up from germline, CDR1 is SNHLY and CDR2 is FYNNEI. This CDR3 region has 12 residues. The CDR3 coding sequence is TGTGCCAGCAGCCGGGTAGACTACGAGCAGTACTTC. This translates into CASSRVDYEQYF.

This clone was counted a single time. Distinct nucleotide sequences in the sample also encode this CDR3. The chain is built from TRBV15 and TRBJ2-5, with TRBD1 identical over 7 bases. J gave up 2 bases and V 0 bases, and 0 bases lay outside the gene matches. CDR3 length: 14 residues. From germline, CDR1 is LNHNV and CDR2 YYDKDF (reference sequence). The CDR3, as DNA: TGTGCCACCAGCAGAGACAGGGGGCAAGAGACCCAGTACTTC. Protein product: CATSRDRGQETQYF.

CDR3 loop: CASSNVGGSTEAFF. In nucleotides, the CDR3 is TGTGCCAGTAGTAATGTGGGTGGGAGCACTGAAGCTTTCTTT. The chain uses TRBV19 and TRBJ1-1; D is uncertain. The V end was cut by 4 bases, the J end by 4 bases, with 13 bases between. Germline CDR1 LNHDA, CDR2 SQIVND (reference sequence). This CDR3 is 14 amino acids long. The whole variable domain, filled in from reference TRBV19 and TRBJ1-1, reads DGGITQSPKYLFRKEGQNVTLSCEQNLNHDAMYWYRQDPGQGLRLIYYSQIVNDFQKGDIAEGYSVSREKKESFPLTVTSAQKNPTAFYLCASSNVGGSTEAFFGQGTRLTVV.

V usage is TRBV9 and J usage is TRBJ1-3; no reliable D call. The CDR3 totals 14 residues. Germline values: CDR1 SGDLS, CDR2 YYNGEE. Trimming removed 4 bases at V and 0 bases at J, with 8 bases between. The CDR3: CASSPPFSGNTIYF. CDR3 in DNA: TGTGCCAGCAGCCCTCCCTTCTCTGGAAACACCATATATTTT.